This TCR beta chain was captured in a study of response to subunit inactivated influenza vaccine. This clonotype occurred a few times. TCRdb passed the RT-PCR reads through MiXCR, listing each CDR3 protein once. Among roughly 190,000 distinct CDR3 sequences listed, 12% were seen once. The germline V gene has CDR1 LNHNV and CDR2 YYDKDF (reference sequence). Deletions cut 0 bases from V and 1 base from J, with 12 bases between. The CDR3 is 16 residues long. The sample was also reused in another study, on T cells expressing NK-cell markers. That study adds: What made the TCR beta cDNA was 5'RACE template switching with UMIs.

The TCR originated in a man over 45 who received an inactivated influenza vaccine. V and J are TRBV15 and TRBJ1-1, with a weak D call TRBD1 (5 bases). The sample here was CD8+ T cells sorted from PBMCs, taken 11 to 12 days after vaccination. CDR3 loop: CATSRDRQGQNTEAFF. The CDR3 DNA reads TGTGCCACCAGCAGAGATCGGCAGGGCCAGAACACTGAAGCTTTCTTT. The whole variable domain, filled in from reference TRBV15 and TRBJ1-1, reads DAMVIQNPRYQVTQFGKPVTLSCSQTLNHNVMYWYQQKSSQAPKLLFHYYDKDFNNEADTPDNFQSRRPNTSFCFLDIRSPGLGDTAMYLCATSRDRQGQNTEAFFGQGTRLTVV.